The clone carrying this T cell receptor beta chain showed up just a few times. The antigen remains undetermined. This sample is drawn from a study of vaccination and CD4 T cells after COVID-19. The CDR3 is 14 residues long. CDR1 and CDR2 (germline): MNHNS, SASEGT. Trimming at V came to 6 bases and at J to 8 bases, leaving 10 bases not matched to a gene. The time point is: late sampling 161 to 241 days after vaccination in a few convalescent patients. Regarding treatment: roughly 10-day PBMC culture with coronavirus spike peptide pools or control peptides (ViraFEST assay). The Oncomine TCR Beta short-read assay generated sequence data from the DNA of cultured CD4+ T cells. In TCRdb, the PCR reads were re-called with MiXCR into one record per CDR3 protein. The table has approximately 20,000 distinct CDR3 sequences, about 35% seen once.

Here the sequenced sample was CD4+ T cells from blood, cultured in vitro, taken about 7 months after SARS-CoV-2 vaccination. V is TRBV6-1 and J is TRBJ1-2; 9 bases fit TRBD1. The TCR comes from a human donor who had recovered from COVID-19. The CDR3 spells CASRPTGGAAGYTF. The CDR3, as DNA: TGTGCCAGCAGACCTACAGGGGGCGCGGCAGGCTACACCTTC.